A few counts support the clone carrying this T cell receptor beta chain. This CDR3 comprises 16 residues. The junction had 10 bases not matched to a gene; V was cut back by 5 bases and J by 5 bases. CDR1 and CDR2 (germline): SGHTA, FQGNSA. This record belongs to a study of Graves' ophthalmopathy and Graves' hyperthyroidism. In the study overall: Before any treatment was given, at initial diagnosis, peripheral blood was collected.

CDR3 regions of TCR beta were amplified from RNA transcripts. The first-round RT-PCR employed HTBI primers together with the Qiagen OneStep RT-PCR kit. A multiplex PCR was then performed as the second round. TCRdb re-called the multiplex PCR reads through MiXCR, storing one row per CDR3 protein. Here the sample spans 200,000 to 250,000 distinct CDR3 sequences, around 45% being singletons. The chain recombines TRBV7-2 with TRBJ1-4; 8 bases match TRBD1. The sequenced material came from peripheral blood. The sequence was collected from an adult man with Graves' ophthalmopathy. CDR3 DNA: TGTGCCAGCAGCCTCCCGCGAAGGACAGGGAATGAAAAACTGTTTTTT. This translates into CASSLPRRTGNEKLFF.